This entry lists 17 T cell receptor beta chains sequenced from one sample in a study of identical twins. TCRdb re-called the 5' RACE reads through MiXCR, storing one row per CDR3 protein. The data hold hundreds of thousands of distinct CDR3 sequences, with 20% to 25% observed a single time. Another study also made use of these data, one on yellow fever vaccine responses in identical twins.

The sequencing sample was made of CD4+ T cells sorted from blood. The receptors shown here come from a young woman in good health.

CDR3: CASSVGTGISTDTQYF. The CDR3 nucleotides are TGTGCCAGCAGCGTGGGGACAGGGATTAGCACAGATACGCAGTATTTT. V gene TRBV5-4 combines with J gene TRBJ2-3, with 9 bases aligning to TRBD1. Germline assignment: CDR1 SGHNT and CDR2 YYREEE (reference sequence). This CDR3 has 16 amino acids. The junction had 6 bases not matched to a gene; V was cut back by 4 bases and J by 0 bases.

The rearrangement uses TRBV7-9 and TRBJ1-1; possible D gene TRBD1, 5 bases. Germline CDR1 reads SEHNR; CDR2 reads FQNEAQ (reference sequence). Trimming pared 1 base from V and 4 bases from J, leaving 10 bases between. The CDR3 contains 14 residues. The CDR3: CASSLGGAVTEAFF. CDR3 bases: TGTGCCAGCAGCTTAGGAGGGGCTGTCACTGAAGCTTTCTTT.

This clonotype was counted many times. The gene calls are TRBV7-9 and TRBJ2-3; no definite D call. Germline-derived CDR1 and CDR2 are SEHNR and FQNEAQ (reference sequence). The CDR3 has 16 amino acids. Trimming shortened V by 5 bases and J by 1 base, and 16 bases separated the two germline ends. The DNA of the CDR3 is TGTGCCAGCAGCCCCGTCGTCGGCGTGGGCACAGATACGCAGTATTTT. Protein sequence: CASSPVVGVGTDTQYF.

The CDR3: CASSLMRGNTGELFF. CDR3 sequence (DNA): TGTGCCAGCAGTTTGATGCGGGGGAACACCGGGGAGCTGTTTTTT. The V call is TRBV28, the J call TRBJ2-2, with D perhaps matching TRBD2 (6 bases). The germline V gene has CDR1 MDHEN and CDR2 SYDVKM. This CDR3 is built from 15 residues. The V end lost 3 bases, the J end lost 1 base, and 9 bases lay between the germline ends.

The CDR3: CASSLVQFSGANVLTF. The CDR3 DNA sequence: TGTGCCAGCAGCTTGGTTCAGTTCTCTGGGGCCAACGTCCTGACTTTC. This rearrangement joins TRBV5-6 to TRBJ2-6; no definite D call. V lost 0 bases, J lost 0 bases, and 7 bases lay in between. Germline-derived CDR1 and CDR2 are SGHDT and YYEEEE. The CDR3 spans 16 residues.

Only a few counts were recorded for this clonotype. This chain uses TRBV6-2 or TRBV6-3 with TRBJ2-1, with D uncertain. V was cut by 2 bases and J by 6 bases, with 14 bases left in between. The CDR3 runs to 15 residues. Germline loops: CDR1 MNHEY, CDR2 SVGEGT. The CDR3 here is CASSYGDARGNEQFF. CDR3 DNA sequence: TGTGCCAGCAGTTACGGGGATGCTAGAGGCAATGAGCAGTTCTTC.

This clonotype showed up just once. V is TRBV24-1 and J is TRBJ2-7; 8 bases fit TRBD2. Germline-derived CDR1 and CDR2 are KGHDR and SFDVKD. Unmatched junction bases numbered 3, after V lost 1 base and J lost 5 bases. This CDR3 comprises 14 residues. This chain's CDR3 is CATSDLERENEQYF. CDR3 bases: TGTGCCACCAGTGATTTAGAGCGGGAGAACGAGCAGTACTTC.

The J gene is TRBJ2-2, the V gene TRBV6-1; TRBD1 matches 9 bases. The CDR3 spans 16 residues. Germline CDR1 is MNHNS and CDR2 is SASEGT. J was trimmed by 0 bases and V by 8 bases; bases with no gene match: 7. The CDR3 here is CASRPGQGPNTGELFF. In nucleotides, the CDR3 is TGTGCCAGCCGACCGGGACAGGGACCGAACACCGGGGAGCTGTTTTTT.

The genes are TRBV18 and TRBJ2-6; 8 bases agree with TRBD1. CDR3 length: 18 amino acids. CDR1 and CDR2 from the germline V gene are KGHSH and LQKENI. The J segment lost 0 bases and the V segment lost 0 bases, leaving 4 bases of the junction unmatched. Here the CDR3 reads CASSPPGQVASGANVLTF. CDR3 coding DNA: TGTGCCAGCTCACCACCGGGACAGGTCGCCTCTGGGGCCAACGTCCTGACTTTC.

This clonotype has a handful of counts. This chain joins TRBV12-3 or TRBV12-4 and TRBJ2-5, with D unresolved. This CDR3 has 13 amino acids. V lost 5 bases and J 4 bases, leaving 11 bases between the germline ends. The CDR3 nucleotides read TGTGCCAGCAGTCTTCTAGTACGAGAGACCCAGTACTTC. Protein product: CASSLLVRETQYF.

This chain uses TRBV7-2 with TRBJ2-7, with D possibly TRBD1 on 6 matching bases. This CDR3 contains 15 residues. The V gene's germline CDR1 is SGHTA and CDR2 FQGNSA. V shed 6 bases and J shed 7 bases, with 22 bases lying between them. In nucleotides, the CDR3 is TGTGCCAGCAGTTTGGGGACACTTAATAAAGGAGAGCAGTACTTC. It codes for CASSLGTLNKGEQYF. The full variable domain, completed using reference TRBV7-2 and TRBJ2-7, is GAGVSQSPSNKVTEKGKDVELRCDPISGHTALYWYRQSLGQGLEFLIYFQGNSAPDKSGLPSDRFSAERTGGSVSTLTIQRTQQEDSAVYLCASSLGTLNKGEQYFGPGTRLTVT.

The chain has TRBV7-9 and TRBJ2-5, with TRBD1 matching over 9 bases. The CDR3 is made up of 14 amino acids. V was clipped by 5 bases and J by 6 bases; unmatched bases: 7. Germline values: CDR1 SEHNR, CDR2 FQNEAQ (reference sequence). In nucleotides, the CDR3 is TGTGCCAGCAGCGCCACAGGGGGCGTAAAGACCCAGTACTTC. Protein sequence: CASSATGGVKTQYF. Looking up the rest from reference TRBV7-9 and TRBJ2-5 gives the full variable domain: DTGVSQNPRHKITKRGQNVTFRCDPISEHNRLYWYRQTLGQGPEFLTYFQNEAQLEKSRLLSDRFSAERPKGSFSTLEIQRTEQGDSAMYLCASSATGGVKTQYFGPGTRLLVL.

V gene TRBV29-1 combines with J gene TRBJ2-5; a weak D match, TRBD1 (6 bases). With 4 bases removed from V and 5 bases from J, the gap between germline ends came to 11 bases. Germline V gene lookup returns CDR1 SQVTM and CDR2 ANQGSEA. The CDR3 contains 12 residues. Written as DNA, the CDR3 is TGCAGCGTTGGTATGGGGGCCGAGACCCAGTACTTC. As protein: CSVGMGAETQYF.

This clonotype showed up many times. The V and J genes are TRBV12-3 or TRBV12-4 and TRBJ2-4; the D call may be TRBD1 or TRBD2 (5 bases each). The length of the CDR3 is 15 residues. V lost 5 bases to trimming and J lost 7 bases, with 18 bases between them. The CDR3 is CASSTGVTGGNIQYF. The CDR3 region has the DNA TGTGCCAGCAGTACCGGGGTAACTGGGGGTAACATTCAGTACTTC.

The CDR3: CASSITGTDTQYF. In DNA form, the CDR3 reads TGTGCCAGTAGTATAACAGGCACAGATACGCAGTATTTT. The J gene is TRBJ2-3, the V gene TRBV19; D ambiguous. Germline CDR1 LNHDA, CDR2 SQIVND (reference sequence). The CDR3 is made up of 13 amino acids. The germline V and J ends were trimmed by 2 bases and 1 base, with 4 bases remaining between them. Supplemented by reference TRBV19 and TRBJ2-3, the full variable domain reads DGGITQSPKYLFRKEGQNVTLSCEQNLNHDAMYWYRQDPGQGLRLIYYSQIVNDFQKGDIAEGYSVSREKKESFPLTVTSAQKNPTAFYLCASSITGTDTQYFGPGTRLTVL.

This clonotype has more than one count but fewer than ten. The chain recombines TRBV2 with TRBJ2-1; D ambiguous. The germline V and J ends were trimmed by 3 bases and 3 bases, with 12 bases remaining between them. CDR3 length equals 15 residues. Germline CDR1 is SNHLY and CDR2 is FYNNEI. Written as DNA, the CDR3 is TGTGCCAGCAGTGACTCTGCGGCCGGCTACAATGAGCAGTTCTTC. Residues: CASSDSAAGYNEQFF.

V is TRBV12-3 or TRBV12-4 and J is TRBJ2-7; TRBD2 matches at 7 bases. This CDR3 region has 15 residues. Trimming cost V 7 bases and J 0 bases; bases outside gene matches: 9. Here the CDR3 DNA reads TGTGCCAGCAAGTCCCCGACTAGCCACTCCTACGAGCAGTACTTC. Protein: CASKSPTSHSYEQYF.